One and the same sample provided the 10 T cell receptor beta chains below, sequenced in a study of blood T cell repertoires in COVID-19. Clones were read by immunoSEQ multiplex PCR, and TCRdb kept only the in-frame ones, dropping some. Here the sample spans 95,000 to 150,000 clones, 86% being singletons. Sequenced input: peripheral blood. Every receptor here comes from a man aged 40-55 years with acute or convalescent COVID-19.

The chain has TRBV7-9 and TRBJ2-5; possibly TRBD1 for D (5 bases). The germline V and J ends were trimmed by 3 bases and 5 bases, with 19 bases remaining between them. The CDR3 contains 16 residues. CDR1 and CDR2 (germline): SEHNR, FQNEAQ (reference sequence). The CDR3 loop reads CASSFFPGRAFETQYF. The CDR3 DNA follows: TGTGCCAGCAGCTTTTTTCCAGGGCGCGCCTTTGAGACCCAGTACTTC.

This chain uses TRBV9 with TRBJ1-5; no clear D gene. V gave up 0 bases and J gave up 8 bases, with 9 bases separating them. Germline V gene lookup returns CDR1 SGDLS and CDR2 YYNGEE. The CDR3 runs to 13 residues. The CDR3 DNA sequence: TGTGCCAGCAGCGTAGGACCTCGGGAGCCCCAGCATTTT. Translated, it gives CASSVGPREPQHF. The full variable domain, in which reference TRBV9 and TRBJ1-5 provide the parts outside the CDR3, is DSGVTQTPKHLITATGQRVTLRCSPRSGDLSVYWYQQSLDQGLQFLIQYYNGEERAKGNILERFSAQQFPDLHSELNLSSLELGDSALYFCASSVGPREPQHFGDGTRLSIL.

The rearrangement joins TRBV9 to TRBJ1-2; D gene ambiguous. This CDR3 is built from 15 residues. With 2 bases removed from V and 4 bases from J, the gap between germline ends came to 15 bases. The V gene's germline CDR1 is SGDLS and CDR2 YYNGEE. The CDR3 bases are TGTGCCAGCAGCGTTGGCGGGGTAGGGCTCTATGGCTACACCTTC. Its translation: CASSVGGVGLYGYTF.

The V and J genes are TRBV3-1 (or the pseudogene TRBV3-2) and TRBJ2-1; 12 nucleotides align to TRBD1. This CDR3 is 15 amino acids long. Per the germline V gene, CDR1 is LGHDT and CDR2 is YNNKEL (reference sequence). Unmatched junction bases numbered 3, after V lost 3 bases and J lost 6 bases. The CDR3 reads CASSHRDRGRNEQFF. For the CDR3, the DNA is TGTGCCAGCAGCCACCGGGACAGGGGGCGCAATGAGCAGTTCTTC.

V gene TRBV6-5 combines with J gene TRBJ1-6; D possibly corresponds to TRBD1 (6 bases). Germline V lookup: CDR1 MNHEY, CDR2 SVGAGI. The CDR3 is 14 residues long. V gave up 2 bases and J gave up 6 bases, with 8 bases separating them. The CDR3 DNA sequence: TGTGCCAGCAGTTACGGGGGGGCTAATTCACCCCTCCACTTT. This codes for CASSYGGANSPLHF.

A single count supports this clone. The CDR3 loop reads CASSPLGQGAGGNQPQHF. CDR3 bases: TGTGCCAGCTCACCACTGGGACAGGGGGCCGGAGGCAATCAGCCCCAGCATTTT. The chain couples TRBV18 to TRBJ1-5; 12 nucleotides align to TRBD1. Germline CDR1 and CDR2: KGHSH and LQKENI. This CDR3 is 18 amino acids long. Trimming removed 1 base from V and 2 bases from J; junction bases left unmatched: 6. Full variable domain (rest looked up from reference TRBV18 and TRBJ1-5): NAGVMQNPRHLVRRRGQEARLRCSPMKGHSHVYWYRQLPEEGLKFMVYLQKENIIDESGMPKERFSAEFPKEGPSILRIQQVVRGDSAAYFCASSPLGQGAGGNQPQHFGDGTRLSIL.

The chain is built from TRBV9 and TRBJ2-1, with 7 bases identical to TRBD2. V lost 4 bases to trimming and J lost 8 bases; unmatched junction nucleotides: 12. This CDR3 has 15 residues. Germline-derived CDR1 and CDR2 are SGDLS and YYNGEE. CDR3: CASSYAGVGRDEQFF. CDR3 bases: TGTGCCAGCAGCTACGCGGGAGTAGGGCGAGATGAGCAGTTCTTC. The whole variable domain, remainder taken from reference TRBV9 and TRBJ2-1, is DSGVTQTPKHLITATGQRVTLRCSPRSGDLSVYWYQQSLDQGLQFLIQYYNGEERAKGNILERFSAQQFPDLHSELNLSSLELGDSALYFCASSYAGVGRDEQFFGPGTRLTVL.

The V call is TRBV3-1 (or the pseudogene TRBV3-2), the J call TRBJ2-5, with a tentative D call TRBD2 (6 bases). Trimming cost V 2 bases and J 4 bases, with 11 bases left between them. The CDR3 has 14 residues. Germline CDR1 is LGHDT and CDR2 is YNNKEL (reference sequence). CDR3 DNA: TGTGCCAGCAGCCAATGGGGAGCGGGAGAGACCCAGTACTTC. Translated: CASSQWGAGETQYF.

The V call is TRBV3-1 (or the pseudogene TRBV3-2), the J call TRBJ1-1; no definite D call. CDR3 size: 17 residues. Trimming removed 3 bases at V and 2 bases at J, with 19 bases between. Germline V gene data show CDR1 as LGHDT and CDR2 as YNNKEL (reference sequence). CDR3 coding DNA: TGTGCCAGCAGCCACACGGGAATTTATGTGGTAAACACTGAAGCTTTCTTT. Encoded protein: CASSHTGIYVVNTEAFF.

The chain carries TRBV7-9 and TRBJ1-4; 9 bases are shared with TRBD1. V lost 6 bases and J lost 8; bases outside the gene matches: 13. The CDR3 length is 16 residues. CDR1 SEHNR and CDR2 FQNEAQ come from the germline V gene (reference sequence). The CDR3 spells CASRPGQGMGEEKLFF. The CDR3 DNA reads TGTGCCAGCAGACCGGGACAGGGAATGGGGGAGGAAAAACTGTTTTTT.